A single T cell receptor beta chain is shown here with its context. The entry originates in a study of control samples from healthy donors and cancer patients. Sequencing used immunoSEQ multiplex PCR; TCRdb keeps in-frame clones, though not all of them. The data show fewer than 100,000 clones, roughly 78% seen once. This TCR derives from a man in his sixties in good health. Sequenced: blood.

CDR3 DNA sequence: TGTGCCAGCAGTTACACCTGGACTAGGGGGAACAATGAGCAGTTCTTC. This sequence encodes CASSYTWTRGNNEQFF. The V and J genes are TRBV6-5 and TRBJ2-1; D is possibly TRBD2 (7 bases). V was trimmed by 2 bases and J by 5 bases, leaving 16 bases between them. Germline-derived CDR1 and CDR2 are MNHEY and SVGAGI. The CDR3 has 16 amino acids.